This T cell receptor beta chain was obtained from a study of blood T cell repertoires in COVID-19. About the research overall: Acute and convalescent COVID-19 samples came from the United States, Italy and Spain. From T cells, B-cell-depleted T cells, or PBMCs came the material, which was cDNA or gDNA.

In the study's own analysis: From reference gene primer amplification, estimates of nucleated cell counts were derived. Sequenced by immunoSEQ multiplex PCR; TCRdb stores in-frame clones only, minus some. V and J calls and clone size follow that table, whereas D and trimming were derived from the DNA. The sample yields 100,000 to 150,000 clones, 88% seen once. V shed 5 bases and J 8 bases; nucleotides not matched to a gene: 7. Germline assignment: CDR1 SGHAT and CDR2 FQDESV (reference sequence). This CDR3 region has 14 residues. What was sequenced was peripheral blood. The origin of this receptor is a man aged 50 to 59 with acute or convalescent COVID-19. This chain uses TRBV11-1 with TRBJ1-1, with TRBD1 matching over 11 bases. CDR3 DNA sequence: TGTGCCAGCAGCCCGTCCCGGGACAGGGGGGAAGCTTTCTTT. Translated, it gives CASSPSRDRGEAFF.